The entry that follows covers one T cell receptor (beta chain) sequence. CDR1 and CDR2 (germline): SGHRS, YFSETQ. The CDR3 loop spans 14 amino acids. V lost 2 bases to trimming and J lost 5 bases; unmatched junction nucleotides: 5. Using immunoSEQ multiplex PCR, the repertoire was profiled, and TCRdb retains in-frame clones only, with some absent. The data hold some 12,000 clones, with 82% observed a single time. The sample originates from a study of blood T cell repertoires in COVID-19. This receptor was identified in an older woman with acute or convalescent COVID-19. J is TRBJ1-1 and V is TRBV5-1; 8 positions match TRBD1. Sequencing was carried out using peripheral blood. In DNA, the CDR3 is TGCGCCAGCAGCTTCACAGGGGGATTGACTGAAGCTTTCTTT. It is translated as CASSFTGGLTEAFF.